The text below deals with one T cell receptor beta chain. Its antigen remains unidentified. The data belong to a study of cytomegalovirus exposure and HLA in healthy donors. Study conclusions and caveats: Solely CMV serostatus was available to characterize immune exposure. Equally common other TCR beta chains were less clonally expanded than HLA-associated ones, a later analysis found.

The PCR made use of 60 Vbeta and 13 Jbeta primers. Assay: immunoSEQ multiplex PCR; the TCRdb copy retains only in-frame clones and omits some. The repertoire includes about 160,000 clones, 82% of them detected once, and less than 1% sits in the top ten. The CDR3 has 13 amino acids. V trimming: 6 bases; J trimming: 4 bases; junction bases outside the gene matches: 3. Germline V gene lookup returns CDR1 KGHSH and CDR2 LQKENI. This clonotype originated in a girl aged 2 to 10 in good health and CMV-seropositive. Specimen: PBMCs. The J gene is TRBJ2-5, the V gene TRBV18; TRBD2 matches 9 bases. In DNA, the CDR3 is TGTGCCAGCTCGCGGACTAGCGTAGAGACCCAGTACTTC. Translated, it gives CASSRTSVETQYF.